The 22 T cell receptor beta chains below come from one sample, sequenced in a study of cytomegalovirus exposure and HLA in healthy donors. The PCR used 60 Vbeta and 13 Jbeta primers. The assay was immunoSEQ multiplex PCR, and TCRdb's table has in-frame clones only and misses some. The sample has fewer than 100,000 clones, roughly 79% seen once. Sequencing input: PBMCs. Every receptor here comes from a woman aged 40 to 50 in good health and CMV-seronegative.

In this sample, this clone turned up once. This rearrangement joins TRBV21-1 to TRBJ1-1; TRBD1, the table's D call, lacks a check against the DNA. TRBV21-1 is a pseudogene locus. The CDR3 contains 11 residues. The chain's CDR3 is CASAPQIEAFF. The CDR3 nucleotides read TGTGCCAGCGCACCGCAGATTGAAGCTTTCTTT.

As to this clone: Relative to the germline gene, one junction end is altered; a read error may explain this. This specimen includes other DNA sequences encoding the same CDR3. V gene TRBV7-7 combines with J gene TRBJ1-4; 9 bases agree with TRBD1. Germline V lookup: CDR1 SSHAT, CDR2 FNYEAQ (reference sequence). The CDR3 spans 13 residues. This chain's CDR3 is CASSSDRGEKLFF. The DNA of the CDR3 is TGTGCTAGCAGCTCGGACAGGGGCGAAAAACTGTTTTTT.

CDR3 residues: CASSQRQGLVGEQYF. CDR3 coding DNA: TGTGCCAGTAGTCAACGACAGGGATTAGTCGGGGAGCAGTACTTC. The V and J genes are TRBV19 and TRBJ2-7; 7 bases agree with TRBD1. The germline V gene has CDR1 LNHDA and CDR2 SQIVND (reference sequence). The CDR3 loop spans 15 amino acids. Trimming cost V 5 bases and J 7 bases; bases outside gene matches: 14.

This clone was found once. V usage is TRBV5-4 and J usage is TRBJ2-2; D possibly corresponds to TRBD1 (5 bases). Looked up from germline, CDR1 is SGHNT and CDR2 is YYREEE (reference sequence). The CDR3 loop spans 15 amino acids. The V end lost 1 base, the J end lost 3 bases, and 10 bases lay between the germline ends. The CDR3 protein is CASSLPGRDTGELFF. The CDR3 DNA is TGTGCCAGCAGCTTGCCGGGCAGGGACACCGGGGAGCTGTTTTTT.

CDR3 region: CASSYLPGQGYNEQFF. The CDR3 DNA reads TGTGCCAGCAGTTACTTGCCCGGACAGGGCTACAATGAGCAGTTCTTC. This chain connects TRBV6-5 to TRBJ2-1; 8 bases align to TRBD1. Germline loops: CDR1 MNHEY, CDR2 SVGAGI. CDR3 length: 16 residues. The V gene end was trimmed by 1 base and the J gene end by 3 bases; junction bases not matched to a gene: 5.

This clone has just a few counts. The CDR3: CASSLGRREMNTEAFF. As DNA, the CDR3 is TGTGCCAGCAGCTTAGGTCGTAGGGAGATGAACACTGAAGCTTTCTTT. The chain combines TRBV7-8 with TRBJ1-1; no reliable D call. Between the trimmed V and J ends, which lost 1 base and 0 bases, there was a span of 12 bases. Germline loops: CDR1 SGHVS, CDR2 FQNEAQ. This CDR3 spans 16 amino acids.

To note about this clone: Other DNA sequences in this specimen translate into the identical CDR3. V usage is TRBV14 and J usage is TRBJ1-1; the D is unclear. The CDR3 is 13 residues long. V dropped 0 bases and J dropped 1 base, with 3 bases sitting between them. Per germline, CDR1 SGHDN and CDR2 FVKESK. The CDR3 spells CASSQDRNTEAFF. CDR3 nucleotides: TGTGCCAGCAGCCAAGACAGGAACACTGAAGCTTTCTTT.

CDR3 nucleotide sequence: TGTGCCAGCAGCCCACTACTTCCTGAAGCTTTCTTT. Translation: CASSPLLPEAFF. The gene calls are TRBV14 and TRBJ1-1; no clear D gene. The CDR3 runs 12 residues. V was trimmed by 4 bases and J by 6 bases, leaving 9 bases between them. The germline CDR1 and CDR2 sequences are SGHDN and FVKESK.

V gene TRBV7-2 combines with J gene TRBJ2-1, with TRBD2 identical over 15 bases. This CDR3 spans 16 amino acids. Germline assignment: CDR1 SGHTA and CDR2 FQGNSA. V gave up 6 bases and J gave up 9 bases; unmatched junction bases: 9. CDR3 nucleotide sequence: TGTGCCAGCAGTTCCTCGGGACTAGCGGGGGGTGGTGAGCAGTTCTTC. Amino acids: CASSSSGLAGGGEQFF.

CDR3 DNA sequence: TGTGCCAGCAGCTTAGATGGACAGGGGGGCTACTATGGCTACACCTTC. It is translated as CASSLDGQGGYYGYTF. The chain combines TRBV11-2 with TRBJ1-2; TRBD1 matches at 10 bases. The CDR3 extends over 16 amino acids. CDR1 and CDR2 from the germline V gene are SGHAT and FQNNGV. Germline trimming cut 0 bases from V and 3 bases from J; bases unmatched to any gene: 4.

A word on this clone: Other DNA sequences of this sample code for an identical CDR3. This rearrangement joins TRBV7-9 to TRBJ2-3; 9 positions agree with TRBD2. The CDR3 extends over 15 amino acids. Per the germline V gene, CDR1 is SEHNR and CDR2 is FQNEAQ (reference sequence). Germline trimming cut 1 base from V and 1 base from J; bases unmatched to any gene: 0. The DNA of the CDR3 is TGTGCCAGCAGCTTAGTAGCGGGAGGCACAGATACGCAGTATTTT. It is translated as CASSLVAGGTDTQYF. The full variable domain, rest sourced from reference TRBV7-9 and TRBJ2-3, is DTGVSQNPRHKITKRGQNVTFRCDPISEHNRLYWYRQTLGQGPEFLTYFQNEAQLEKSRLLSDRFSAERPKGSFSTLEIQRTEQGDSAMYLCASSLVAGGTDTQYFGPGTRLTVL.

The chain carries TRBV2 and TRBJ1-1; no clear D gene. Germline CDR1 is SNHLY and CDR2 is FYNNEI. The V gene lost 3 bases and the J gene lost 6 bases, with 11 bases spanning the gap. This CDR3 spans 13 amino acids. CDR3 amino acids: CASSDLRSAEAFF. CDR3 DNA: TGTGCCAGCAGTGATCTTCGGAGCGCTGAAGCTTTCTTT.

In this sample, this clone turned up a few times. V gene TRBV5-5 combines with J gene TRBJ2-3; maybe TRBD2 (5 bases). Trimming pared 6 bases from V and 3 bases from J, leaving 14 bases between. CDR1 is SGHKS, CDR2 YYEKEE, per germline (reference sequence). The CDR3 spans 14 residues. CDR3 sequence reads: CASTPPGGTDTQYF. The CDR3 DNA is TGTGCCAGCACCCCTCCCGGAGGTACAGATACGCAGTATTTT.

CDR3 loop: CSVEKAGTGVGNEQFF. The DNA for the CDR3 is TGCAGCGTTGAAAAGGCCGGGACAGGGGTGGGCAATGAGCAGTTCTTC. This chain joins TRBV29-1 and TRBJ2-1; TRBD1 agrees at 10 bases. With V trimmed by 2 bases and J by 6 bases, 10 bases remained unmatched. Germline loops: CDR1 SQVTM, CDR2 ANQGSEA. This CDR3 has 16 residues.

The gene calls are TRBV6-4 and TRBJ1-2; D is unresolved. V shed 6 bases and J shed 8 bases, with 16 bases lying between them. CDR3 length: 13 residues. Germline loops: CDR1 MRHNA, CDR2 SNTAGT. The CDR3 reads CASSPDGYRGYTF. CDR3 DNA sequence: TGTGCCAGCAGCCCCGACGGGTACCGGGGCTACACCTTC.

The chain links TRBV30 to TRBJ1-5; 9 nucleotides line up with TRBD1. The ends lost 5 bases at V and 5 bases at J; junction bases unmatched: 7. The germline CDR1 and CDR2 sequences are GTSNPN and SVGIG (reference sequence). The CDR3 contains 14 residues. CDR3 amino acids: CAWDTTGGHQPQHF. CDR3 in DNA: TGTGCCTGGGACACAACAGGGGGCCATCAGCCCCAGCATTTT.

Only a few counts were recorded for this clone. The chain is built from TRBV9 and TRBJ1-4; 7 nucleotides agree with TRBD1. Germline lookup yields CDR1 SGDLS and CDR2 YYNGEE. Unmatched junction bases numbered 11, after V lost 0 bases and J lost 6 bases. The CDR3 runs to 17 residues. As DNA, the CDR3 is TGTGCCAGCAGCGTAGGGGATTGGGGGCAGGGGGATGAAAAACTGTTTTTT. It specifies CASSVGDWGQGDEKLFF.

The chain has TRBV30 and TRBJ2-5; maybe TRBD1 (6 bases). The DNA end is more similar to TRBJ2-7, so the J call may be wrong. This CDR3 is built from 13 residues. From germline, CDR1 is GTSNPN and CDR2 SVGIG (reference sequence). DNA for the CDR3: TGTGCCTGGATCGGGACAAAGACCTACGAGCAGTACTTC. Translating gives CAWIGTKTYEQYF.

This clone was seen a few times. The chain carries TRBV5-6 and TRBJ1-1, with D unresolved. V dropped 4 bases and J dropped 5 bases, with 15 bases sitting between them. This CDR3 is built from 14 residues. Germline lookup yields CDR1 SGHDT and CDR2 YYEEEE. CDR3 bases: TGTGCCAGCAGCCGGGCCCCTGCGGGGACTGAAGCTTTCTTT. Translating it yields CASSRAPAGTEAFF.

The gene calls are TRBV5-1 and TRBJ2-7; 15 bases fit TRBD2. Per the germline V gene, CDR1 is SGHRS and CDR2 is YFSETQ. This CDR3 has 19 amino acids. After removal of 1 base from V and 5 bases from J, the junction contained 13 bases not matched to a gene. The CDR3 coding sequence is TGCGCCAGCAGCTTGATTCCCGGACTAGCGGGGGGGTCTCGGAACGAGCAGTACTTC. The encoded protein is CASSLIPGLAGGSRNEQYF. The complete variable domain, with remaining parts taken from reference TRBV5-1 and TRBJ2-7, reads KAGVTQTPRYLIKTRGQQVTLSCSPISGHRSVSWYQQTPGQGLQFLFEYFSETQRNKGNFPGRFSGRQFSNSRSEMNVSTLELGDSALYLCASSLIPGLAGGSRNEQYFGPGTRLTVT.

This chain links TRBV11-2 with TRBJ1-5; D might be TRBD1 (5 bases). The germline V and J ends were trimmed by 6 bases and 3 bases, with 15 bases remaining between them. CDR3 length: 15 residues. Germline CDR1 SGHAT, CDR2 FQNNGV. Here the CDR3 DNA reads TGTGCCAGCAGTGTTTCGCAGGGCTACAATCAGCCCCAGCATTTT. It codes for CASSVSQGYNQPQHF.

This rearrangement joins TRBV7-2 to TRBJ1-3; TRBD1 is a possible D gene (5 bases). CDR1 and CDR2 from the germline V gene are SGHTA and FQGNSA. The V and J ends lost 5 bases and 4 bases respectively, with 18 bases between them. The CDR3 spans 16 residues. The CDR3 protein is CASSQDTARGGNTIYF. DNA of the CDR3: TGTGCCAGCAGCCAGGACACAGCCCGGGGGGGAAACACCATATATTTT.